This TCR beta chain was sequenced for a study of blood T cell repertoires in COVID-19. Profiled with immunoSEQ multiplex PCR; TCRdb holds only in-frame clones, not every one. The table has roughly 5,500 clones, around nine tenths seen once. There are 18 residues in the CDR3. Germline loops: CDR1 SGHNT, CDR2 YENEEA. Trimming removed 5 bases from V and 0 bases from J, with 22 bases in between. This clonotype was obtained from a human donor in a cohort sampled during active COVID-19. The specimen was peripheral blood. The V call is TRBV11-3, the J call TRBJ1-1; TRBD1 might be the D (6 bases). The CDR3 spells CASSPQGPQQLLNTEAFF. As DNA, the CDR3 is TGTGCCAGCAGCCCCCAGGGGCCCCAACAACTTCTGAACACTGAAGCTTTCTTT.